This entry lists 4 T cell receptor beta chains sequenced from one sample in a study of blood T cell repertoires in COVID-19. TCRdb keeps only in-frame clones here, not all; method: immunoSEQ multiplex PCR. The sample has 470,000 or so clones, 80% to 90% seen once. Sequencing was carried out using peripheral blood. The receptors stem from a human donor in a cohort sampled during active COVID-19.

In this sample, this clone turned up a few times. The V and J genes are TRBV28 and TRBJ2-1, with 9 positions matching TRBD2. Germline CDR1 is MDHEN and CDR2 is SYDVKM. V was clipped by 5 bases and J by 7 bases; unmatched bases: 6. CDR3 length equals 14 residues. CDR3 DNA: TGTGCCAGCAGTACCGGGACTAGCATGAATGAGCAGTTCTTC. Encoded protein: CASSTGTSMNEQFF.

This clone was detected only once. Written as DNA, the CDR3 is TGCGCCAGCAGCTTAAGTAGCGGGAGAGACGGGGAGCTGTTTTTT. Translating it yields CASSLSSGRDGELFF. This sequence joins TRBV5-1 and TRBJ2-2; TRBD2 agrees at 9 bases. Per the germline V gene, CDR1 is SGHRS and CDR2 is YFSETQ. There are 15 residues in the CDR3. The trim removed 2 bases at V and 7 bases at J, leaving 6 bases unmatched.

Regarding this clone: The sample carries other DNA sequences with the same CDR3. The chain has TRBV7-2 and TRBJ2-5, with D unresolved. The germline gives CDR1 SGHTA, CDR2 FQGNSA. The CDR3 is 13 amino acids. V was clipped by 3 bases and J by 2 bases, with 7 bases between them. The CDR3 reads CASSLGPQETQYF. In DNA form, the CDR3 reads TGTGCCAGCAGCTTGGGCCCACAAGAGACCCAGTACTTC.

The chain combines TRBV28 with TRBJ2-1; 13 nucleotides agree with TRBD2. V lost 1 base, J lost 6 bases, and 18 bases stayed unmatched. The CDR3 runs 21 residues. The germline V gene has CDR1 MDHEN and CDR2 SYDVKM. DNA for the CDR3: TGTGCCAGCAGTTTATATACTCCGGGGGGACCGACTAGCGGGAGGTCCAATGAGCAGTTCTTC. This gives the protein CASSLYTPGGPTSGRSNEQFF.